Shown below are 8 T cell receptor beta chains from a single sample sequenced in a study of shared clonotypes between healthy human individuals. The repertoire was sequenced with immunoSEQ multiplex PCR; TCRdb's copy has only in-frame clones and lacks some. The sample has about 980,000 clones; roughly 72% are singletons. The sample taken for sequencing was memory CD4+ T cells sorted from blood. Subset described: CD45RA-negative fraction. The source is a man aged 18 to 30 in good health.

J is TRBJ2-2 and V is TRBV7-8, with D unresolved. The CDR3 has 14 residues. Per germline, CDR1 SGHVS and CDR2 FQNEAQ. The germline V and J ends were trimmed by 1 base and 6 bases, with 9 bases remaining between them. CDR3 in DNA: TGTGCCAGCAGCTTAGTCAGTGGGGCCGGGGAGCTGTTTTTT. It codes for CASSLVSGAGELFF.

J is TRBJ2-1 and V is TRBV11-3; 11 bases fit TRBD1. The CDR3 extends over 17 amino acids. Unmatched junction bases numbered 7, after V lost 0 bases and J lost 6 bases. Germline V gene lookup returns CDR1 SGHNT and CDR2 YENEEA. The CDR3 protein is CASSLEWTGGASNEQFF. For the CDR3, the DNA is TGTGCCAGCAGCTTAGAGTGGACAGGGGGCGCGAGCAATGAGCAGTTCTTC.

Points on this clone: A much more abundant neighbour one base away suggests this may be a read error. The chain uses TRBV6-5 and TRBJ2-3, with 10 bases identical to TRBD1. In germline, CDR1 is MNHEY, CDR2 SVGAGI. J gave up 3 bases and V 8 bases, and 5 bases lay outside the gene matches. This CDR3 comprises 14 residues. The CDR3 DNA sequence: TGTGCCAGCGGCCGGGACAGGGGTACAGATACGCAGTATTTT. This encodes CASGRDRGTDTQYF.

This clone was counted at least ten times. The V gene is TRBV27, the J gene TRBJ2-2; TRBD2 aligns across 14 bases. This CDR3 is built from 19 residues. J was trimmed by 0 bases and V by 5 bases; bases with no gene match: 8. Germline assignment: CDR1 MNHEY and CDR2 SMNVEV (reference sequence). This CDR3 reads CASSPGTSGRPTNTGELFF. CDR3 bases: TGTGCCAGCAGTCCCGGGACTAGCGGGAGACCCACGAACACCGGGGAGCTGTTTTTT.

This clone was observed a single time. Mismatch with germline at one junction end may stem from a read error. The chain recombines TRBV6-1 with TRBJ2-1, with 12 bases matching TRBD2. The length of the CDR3 is 15 residues. Germline V gene lookup returns CDR1 MNHNS and CDR2 SASEGT. The CDR3 bases are TGTGCCAGCACTGAAGGCTCTAGCGGGAGGGCCTTTCAGTTCTTC. Its protein product is CASTEGSSGRAFQFF.

This clone was counted a few times. The rearrangement links TRBV2 to TRBJ2-7; 9 bases line up with TRBD1. V shed 6 bases, J shed 2 bases, and the junction held 5 bases outside the gene matches. Germline V CDR1 and CDR2: SNHLY, FYNNEI. The CDR3 consists of 14 residues. The CDR3 region is CASRRDRVTYEQYF. CDR3 nucleotide sequence: TGTGCCAGCAGGAGGGACAGGGTCACCTACGAGCAGTACTTC.

This clone was recorded a few times. The V and J genes are TRBV28 and TRBJ2-5; either TRBD1 or TRBD2 may fit D (6 bases each). The CDR3 length is 15 residues. CDR1 is MDHEN and CDR2 is SYDVKM in the germline V gene. The V gene lost 5 bases and the J gene lost 5 bases, with 18 bases spanning the gap. The CDR3 reads CASSQLGGHGETQYF. The CDR3 coding sequence is TGTGCCAGCAGTCAACTAGGGGGGCACGGGGAGACCCAGTACTTC.

The V call is TRBV28, the J call TRBJ2-3; 11 bases are a match to TRBD2. This CDR3 is 15 amino acids long. The V segment lost 5 bases and the J segment 8 bases; nucleotides outside the gene matches: 9. Germline loops: CDR1 MDHEN, CDR2 SYDVKM. CDR3 region: CASSPNPGLAATQYF. CDR3 in DNA: TGTGCCAGCAGTCCCAACCCGGGACTAGCGGCTACGCAGTATTTT.